This T cell receptor beta chain appears in the sequencing data of a study of CD8+ T cells in alopecia areata. As for treatment: oral pan-JAK inhibitor, 5-10 mg twice daily. V lost 5 bases to trimming and J lost 5 bases, with 13 bases between them. The germline CDR1 and CDR2 sequences are MNHEY and SVGAGI. The CDR3 spans 13 residues. RNA, once extracted, was reverse transcribed into cDNA for use as the sequencing template. Method: immunoSEQ multiplex PCR; TCRdb's copy keeps in-frame clones and lacks some. This table holds 110,000 or so clones, less than 70% found once. This clone showed up just a few times.

This TCR was sampled from a human donor with alopecia areata. The sample consisted of CD4+ T cells sorted from blood, taken at week 24, from a patient treated with tofacitinib. The chain recombines TRBV6-5 with TRBJ2-7; weak D call: TRBD1 (6 bases). The CDR3 sequence: CASSPQGTHEQYF. CDR3 in DNA: TGTGCCAGCAGTCCACAGGGTACCCACGAGCAGTACTTC.